The T cell receptor beta chain under discussion was sequenced for a study of T cell changes during pregnancy in multiple sclerosis. The length of the CDR3 is 15 residues. CDR1 is LNHDA and CDR2 is SQIVND in the germline V gene (reference sequence). V was cut by 7 bases and J by 8 bases, with 20 bases left in between. This clone was detected only once. The protocol was immunoSEQ multiplex PCR, while the TCRdb copy is restricted to in-frame clones and leaves out a portion. The sample has around 70,000 clones, roughly nine tenths seen once; the top ten hold roughly 1.5%. The rearrangement joins TRBV19 to TRBJ1-4; D unresolved. The material sequenced was peripheral blood, taken after pregnancy. This TCR was recovered from a female donor with multiple sclerosis, enrolled in a pregnancy study. The CDR3, as DNA: TGTGCCAGTACTAAGGATAGCCGAAACCCCGAAAAACTGTTTTTT. It translates to CASTKDSRNPEKLFF.